These 3 T cell receptor beta chains came from one sample sequenced in a study of T cell responses to AZD1222 COVID-19 vaccine. Generated by immunoSEQ multiplex PCR, the TCRdb table keeps only in-frame clones and is missing some. The table has about 130,000 clones, approximately 93% seen once. The sequencing used peripheral blood, collected on day 0 of AZD1222 vaccination. The receptors originated from an adult in good health.

The rearrangement links TRBV28 to TRBJ2-7, with 9 bases that match TRBD2. This CDR3 is 15 amino acids long. Germline lookup yields CDR1 MDHEN and CDR2 SYDVKM. V shed 6 bases, J shed 2 bases, and the junction held 8 bases outside the gene matches. The CDR3 loop is CASRRAGGPTYEQYF. CDR3 bases: TGTGCCAGCAGAAGGGCGGGAGGGCCCACCTACGAGCAGTACTTC.

Concerning this clone: A junction end diverges from the germline sequence, so it may reflect a read error. Other DNA sequences in the sample encode the same CDR3. CDR3 in DNA: TGCGCCAGCAGTCTTACAGGGTACGAGCAGTACTTC. It is translated as CASSLTGYEQYF. The rearrangement links TRBV28 to TRBJ2-7; TRBD1 is a possible D gene (6 bases). The CDR3 has 12 residues. CDR1 and CDR2 from the germline V gene are MDHEN and SYDVKM.

The chain couples TRBV10-3 to TRBJ1-5; 11 nucleotides agree with TRBD1. The CDR3 is 14 amino acids. The germline V gene encodes CDR1 ENHRY and CDR2 SYGVKD. The V segment lost 6 bases and the J segment 6 bases; nucleotides outside the gene matches: 4. The CDR3 DNA follows: TGTGCCATCAGCGCCGGGACAGGGGGTCAGCCCCAGCATTTT. Its protein product is CAISAGTGGQPQHF.